A single sample is the source of the 29 T cell receptor beta chains below, sequenced in a study of regulatory T cells in long-lasting Graves disease. CDR3 regions were amplified by Arm-PCR using iRepertoire HTBI primers to build TCR beta libraries. TCRdb called the multiplex PCR reads again in MiXCR, with one record for every CDR3 protein. The sample lists 350,000 to 500,000 distinct CDR3 sequences; around 13% were seen once. Stated time point: newly diagnosed GD, antithyroid drugs for less than 3 months. With RNA extracted from PBMCs as input, the TCR library was made. The sample was also linked to a second study, of T cells in Graves' hyperthyroidism and ophthalmopathy.

The sample here was peripheral blood mononuclear cells (PBMCs), taken at new diagnosis, from a patient treated with antithyroid drugs. The receptor source for this set is a woman between 45 and 65 years old with Graves disease.

This clonotype has just a few counts. The rearrangement links TRBV30 to TRBJ2-2; unclear D gene. CDR1 is GTSNPN, CDR2 SVGIG, per germline (reference sequence). Trimming took 6 bases from V and 5 from J, leaving 7 bases between them. This CDR3 has 11 residues. CDR3: CACLVTGELFF. In nucleotides, the CDR3 is TGTGCCTGCCTGGTAACCGGGGAGCTGTTTTTT.

This clonotype was recorded at least ten times. The chain combines TRBV12-3 or TRBV12-4 with TRBJ2-1, with D unclear. This CDR3 has 13 amino acids. V was shortened by 6 bases and J by 4 bases, with 10 bases between the two germline ends. The CDR3 region is CASSSALYNEQFF. For the CDR3, the DNA is TGTGCCAGCAGCTCCGCCCTATACAATGAGCAGTTCTTC.

The table lists this clonotype with a few counts. The chain couples TRBV7-9 to TRBJ2-1, with D unresolved. The CDR3 is made up of 14 amino acids. Trimming took 2 bases from V and 0 from J, leaving 5 bases between them. Germline V gives CDR1 SEHNR, CDR2 FQNEAQ (reference sequence). The CDR3 loop is CASSLCSSYNEQFF. In DNA form, the CDR3 reads TGTGCCAGCAGCTTATGTAGCTCCTACAATGAGCAGTTCTTC.

This clonotype was counted ten times or more. The chain employs TRBV28 and TRBJ2-2; no clear D. The CDR3 loop spans 15 amino acids. Germline loops: CDR1 MDHEN, CDR2 SYDVKM. V lost 3 bases and J 0 bases, leaving 8 bases between the germline ends. CDR3 sequence: CASSLLQANTGELFF. Written as DNA, the CDR3 is TGTGCCAGCAGTTTGTTGCAGGCGAACACCGGGGAGCTGTTTTTT.

The sample holds many counts of this clonotype. The V gene is TRBV12-3 or TRBV12-4, the J gene TRBJ2-5; 12 bases fit TRBD2. J lost 1 base, V lost 3 bases, and 9 bases had no gene match. This CDR3 contains 18 residues. CDR3 bases: TGTGCCAGCAGTTTTGAAAGGTTGACTAGCGGGGGCCAAGAGACCCAGTACTTC. This codes for CASSFERLTSGGQETQYF.

A note on this clonotype: Given a far larger clone just one base away, this is likely a sequencing read error. This rearrangement joins TRBV10-2 to TRBJ2-1; 12 bases align to TRBD2. The J call may be in error: the DNA end matches TRBJ2-5 better. The CDR3 consists of 15 residues. Germline-derived CDR1 and CDR2 are WSHSY and SAAADI. In nucleotides, the CDR3 is TGCGCCAGCGGTCAGACTAGCGGGAGTAGGGAGACCCAGTACTTC. Residues: CASGQTSGSRETQYF.

This clonotype was counted a few times. The gene calls are TRBV20-1 and TRBJ2-7, with D perhaps TRBD2 (6 bases). Looked up from germline, CDR1 is DFQATT and CDR2 is SNEGSKA (reference sequence). This CDR3 is 17 amino acids long. V lost 1 base to trimming and J lost 3 bases, with 22 bases between them. For the CDR3, the DNA is TGCAGTGCTAGAGCTAAGAAGCCGGGACTTCCCGACTACGAGCAGTACTTC. Amino acids: CSARAKKPGLPDYEQYF.

This clonotype occurred many times. The rearrangement uses TRBV12-3 or TRBV12-4 and TRBJ1-5; 9 bases line up with TRBD1. V lost 6 bases to trimming and J lost 4 bases; unmatched junction nucleotides: 7. CDR3 size: 15 residues. The CDR3 bases are TGTGCCAGCAGAGAACAGGGGGCGGGTAATCAGCCCCAGCATTTT. Translated: CASREQGAGNQPQHF.

The chain has TRBV20-1 and TRBJ2-3, with TRBD1 matching over 9 bases. The CDR3 has 19 residues. Germline V gene lookup returns CDR1 DFQATT and CDR2 SNEGSKA (reference sequence). The J segment lost 0 bases and the V segment lost 3 bases, leaving 16 bases of the junction unmatched. The CDR3 here is CSASNWDGTGIPSTDTQYF. Written as DNA, the CDR3 is TGCAGTGCTAGTAACTGGGATGGGACAGGGATACCTAGCACAGATACGCAGTATTTT.

This clonotype has at least ten counts. The chain couples TRBV28 to TRBJ2-1; D uncertain. The germline V gene encodes CDR1 MDHEN and CDR2 SYDVKM. The length of the CDR3 is 14 residues. V was pared by 3 bases and J by 3 bases, with 9 bases between. The CDR3, as DNA: TGTGCCAGCAGTTTTAGGCAGTACTACAATGAGCAGTTCTTC. It encodes CASSFRQYYNEQFF.

This clonotype was seen ten or more times. The chain is built from TRBV28 and TRBJ2-7; D gene ambiguous. The CDR3 covers 15 residues. Germline V gene lookup returns CDR1 MDHEN and CDR2 SYDVKM. V was clipped by 5 bases and J by 3 bases, with 17 bases between them. The CDR3 nucleotides are TGTGCCAGCAGTATGGACCTCTACTTAAACTACGAGCAGTACTTC. This gives the protein CASSMDLYLNYEQYF.

V is TRBV5-1 and J is TRBJ2-2; either TRBD1 or TRBD2 may supply D (5 bases each). The CDR3 spans 17 residues. Looked up from germline, CDR1 is SGHRS and CDR2 is YFSETQ. Trimming cost V 4 bases and J 1 base, with 17 bases left between them. This chain's CDR3 is CASSPPREGVNTGELFF. CDR3 bases: TGCGCCAGCAGCCCACCCCGGGAAGGGGTGAACACCGGGGAGCTGTTTTTT.

The table lists this clonotype with a few counts. J is TRBJ2-2 and V is TRBV7-6, with D possibly TRBD2 on 6 matching bases. The CDR3 contains 19 residues. Trimming pared 0 bases from V and 6 bases from J, leaving 23 bases between. CDR1 is SGHVS, CDR2 FNYEAQ, per germline. The CDR3 coding sequence is TGTGCCAGCAGCTTAGCGGAGGGATGGGGAACCGGGATTTCCGGGGAGCTGTTTTTT. This gives the protein CASSLAEGWGTGISGELFF. Looking up the rest from reference TRBV7-6 and TRBJ2-2 gives the full variable domain: GAGVSQSPRYKVTKRGQDVALRCDPISGHVSLYWYRQALGQGPEFLTYFNYEAQQDKSGLPNDRFSAERPEGSISTLTIQRTEQRDSAMYRCASSLAEGWGTGISGELFFGEGSRLTVL.

Notes on this clonotype: This may be a read error, as it is one base from a much larger clone. V is TRBV5-1 and J is TRBJ2-1; 13 bases fit TRBD2. Germline V lookup: CDR1 SGHRS, CDR2 YFSETQ. The CDR3 consists of 17 residues. The CDR3, as DNA: TGCGCCGGCAGCTTGGCCCCTGGGACTAGCGGGAATTATGAGCAGTTCTTC. Its translation: CAGSLAPGTSGNYEQFF.

This clonotype has only a few counts. This could be a read error, since a much larger clone is one nucleotide away. The rearrangement links TRBV7-9 to TRBJ2-6; weak D call: TRBD1 (5 bases). Germline-derived CDR1 and CDR2 are SEHNR and FQNEAQ (reference sequence). V gave up 4 bases and J gave up 2 bases, with 9 bases separating them. This CDR3 is built from 15 residues. CDR3 region: CASSSRVAGANVLTF. CDR3 DNA: TGTGCCAGCAGCTCCAGGGTAGCTGGGGCCAACGTCCTGACTTTC.

On this clonotype itself: One junction end disagrees with the germline gene, perhaps due to a read error. The J gene is TRBJ2-4, the V gene TRBV28, with D possibly being TRBD1 or TRBD2 (6 bases each). Germline CDR1 reads MDHEN; CDR2 reads SYDVKM. The CDR3 contains 15 residues. The CDR3 loop is CASSFFGGQKSIQYF. CDR3 sequence (DNA): TGTGCCAGCAGTTTCTTTGGGGGGCAGAAAAGCATTCAGTACTTC.

The rearrangement links TRBV11-2 to TRBJ1-3; no clear D. V lost 0 bases, J lost 0 bases, and 12 bases lay in between. CDR1 is SGHAT and CDR2 is FQNNGV in the germline V gene. The CDR3 sequence is 17 residues long. The chain's CDR3 is CASSLDATDSSGNTIYF. The CDR3 region has the DNA TGTGCCAGCAGCTTAGATGCCACTGATAGCTCTGGAAACACCATATATTTT.

This clonotype was detected a few times. This rearrangement joins TRBV4-1 to TRBJ2-1; 10 nucleotides match TRBD2. After removal of 1 base from V and 4 bases from J, the junction contained 4 bases not matched to a gene. Germline V gene lookup returns CDR1 MGHRA and CDR2 YSYEKL. There are 16 residues in the CDR3. The CDR3 protein is CASSQGTSGMYNEQFF. The CDR3 DNA sequence: TGCGCCAGCAGCCAAGGTACTAGCGGGATGTACAATGAGCAGTTCTTC.

This clonotype has at least ten counts. V gene TRBV3-1 combines with J gene TRBJ2-1; 11 nucleotides agree with TRBD2. Germline V gene lookup returns CDR1 LGHDT and CDR2 YNNKEL (reference sequence). Trimming at V came to 1 base and at J to 9 bases, leaving 8 bases not matched to a gene. This CDR3 is 16 amino acids long. CDR3 loop: CASSQALLAGEVEQFF. CDR3 DNA sequence: TGTGCCAGCAGCCAAGCGTTACTAGCGGGAGAGGTTGAGCAGTTCTTC.

The rearrangement joins TRBV25-1 to TRBJ1-1, with a tentative D call TRBD1 (5 bases). The CDR3 is 13 amino acids. CDR1 and CDR2 from the germline V gene are MGHDK and SYGVNS. Trimming removed 6 bases from V and 1 base from J, with 9 bases in between. CDR3 sequence reads: CASSSGTNTEAFF. CDR3 in DNA: TGTGCCAGCAGCTCCGGGACGAACACTGAAGCTTTCTTT. The full variable domain, in which reference TRBV25-1 and TRBJ1-1 provide the parts outside the CDR3, is EADIYQTPRYLVIGTGKKITLECSQTMGHDKMYWYQQDPGMELHLIHYSYGVNSTEKGDLSSESTVSRIRTEHFPLTLESARPSHTSQYLCASSSGTNTEAFFGQGTRLTVV.

This clonotype was seen ten or more times. The CDR3 coding sequence is TGTGCCAGCAGTTTAGGCGGGAGGGCCCACTACGAGCAGTACTTC. Protein: CASSLGGRAHYEQYF. This chain joins TRBV27 and TRBJ2-7, with TRBD2 identical over 9 bases. V dropped 2 bases and J dropped 3; count of bases not matched to a gene: 5. The CDR3 has 15 amino acids. Germline-derived CDR1 and CDR2 are MNHEY and SMNVEV (reference sequence).

As to this clonotype: A read error may account for a junction end that differs from germline. This rearrangement joins TRBV7-2 to TRBJ2-3; unclear D gene. CDR3 length equals 15 residues. Germline CDR1 and CDR2: SGHTA and FQGNSA. CDR3 sequence (DNA): TGTGCCAGCAGCTTAGACGGTCAACACACAGATACGCGGTATTTT. Translated, it gives CASSLDGQHTDTRYF.

CDR3 nucleotide sequence: TGTGCCAGCAGCCAAGCAGGGCCCGTCACTGAAGCTTTCTTT. It is translated as CASSQAGPVTEAFF. The chain uses TRBV3-1 and TRBJ1-1, with D perhaps matching TRBD1 (5 bases). This CDR3 is built from 14 residues. Deletions cut 1 base from V and 4 bases from J, with 10 bases between. Germline V gene sequence: CDR1 LGHDT, CDR2 YNNKEL (reference sequence).

This clonotype occurred many times. CDR3 sequence (DNA): TGCGCCAGCAGCCCCTGGGACAGGGACACTGAAGCTTTCTTT. Translation gives CASSPWDRDTEAFF. The chain carries TRBV4-1 and TRBJ1-1; 9 bases map to TRBD1. This CDR3 is built from 14 residues. Germline V gene sequence: CDR1 MGHRA, CDR2 YSYEKL. J was trimmed by 3 bases and V by 4 bases; bases with no gene match: 3.

This clonotype was recorded only once. The junction differs from germline at one of its ends, possibly a read error. The genes are TRBV7-9 and TRBJ2-1; D uncertain. CDR1 is SEHNR and CDR2 is FQNEAQ in the germline V gene (reference sequence). CDR3 size: 13 residues. CDR3 protein: CASSLGENNEQLF. The CDR3 coding sequence is TGTGCCAGCAGCTTAGGGGAAAACAATGAGCAGCTCTTC.

V usage is TRBV5-6 and J usage is TRBJ2-5; D is undetermined. V shed 3 bases and J shed 2 bases, with 11 bases lying between them. In germline, CDR1 is SGHDT, CDR2 YYEEEE. The CDR3 runs 14 residues. The DNA for the CDR3 is TGTGCCAGCAGCTCACAAGACACACAAGAGACCCAGTACTTC. Its protein is CASSSQDTQETQYF.

This clonotype showed up many times. This chain connects TRBV28 to TRBJ2-5; no definite D call. Germline assignment: CDR1 MDHEN and CDR2 SYDVKM. V was cut by 4 bases and J by 4 bases, with 10 bases left in between. The CDR3 spans 13 residues. CDR3 residues: CASSSSAGETQYF. The CDR3 region has the DNA TGTGCCAGCAGTTCCTCCGCAGGAGAGACCCAGTACTTC. Combining the CDR3 with reference TRBV28 and TRBJ2-5 gives the whole variable domain DVKVTQSSRYLVKRTGEKVFLECVQDMDHENMFWYRQDPGLGLRLIYFSYDVKMKEKGDIPEGYSVSREKKERFSLILESASTNQTSMYLCASSSSAGETQYFGPGTRLLVL.

On this clonotype itself: A read error may be the cause here, since a much bigger clone is one base away. It is likely a read error, because the conserved phenylalanine at the end of the CDR3 is missing. This chain uses TRBV9 with TRBJ1-5; 10 nucleotides line up with TRBD1. Germline lookup yields CDR1 SGDLS and CDR2 YYNGEE. CDR3 size: 15 residues. The trim removed 3 bases at V and 2 bases at J, leaving 2 bases unmatched. The CDR3 loop is CASSAGTGGNQPQHL. The CDR3 DNA sequence: TGTGCCAGCAGCGCCGGGACAGGGGGCAATCAGCCCCAGCATTTG.

This clonotype was counted between two and nine times. A much larger clone lies a single base off, so this may be a read error. The CDR3 region has the DNA TGTGCCAGCAACTTAGAGGGCATTCAGTACTTC. Amino acids: CASNLEGIQYF. The rearrangement uses TRBV11-2 and TRBJ2-4; possible D gene TRBD2, 5 bases. CDR3 length equals 11 residues. The germline V gene has CDR1 SGHAT and CDR2 FQNNGV. Full variable domain (remainder filled in from reference TRBV11-2 and TRBJ2-4): EAGVAQSPRYKIIEKRQSVAFWCNPISGHATLYWYQQILGQGPKLLIQFQNNGVVDDSQLPKDRFSAERLKGVDSTLKIQPAKLEDSAVYLCASNLEGIQYFGAGTRLSVL.